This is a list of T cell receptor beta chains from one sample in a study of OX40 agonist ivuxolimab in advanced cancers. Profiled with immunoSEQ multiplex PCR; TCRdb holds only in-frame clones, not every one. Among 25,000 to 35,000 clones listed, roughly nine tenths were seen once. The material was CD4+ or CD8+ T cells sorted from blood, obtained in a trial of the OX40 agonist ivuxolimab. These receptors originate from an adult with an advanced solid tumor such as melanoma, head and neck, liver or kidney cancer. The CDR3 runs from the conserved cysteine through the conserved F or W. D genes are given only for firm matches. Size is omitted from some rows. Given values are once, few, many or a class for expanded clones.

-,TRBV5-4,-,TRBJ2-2,CASSLHIGELFF,TGTGCCAGCAGCTTACACATAGGGGAGCTGTTTTTT
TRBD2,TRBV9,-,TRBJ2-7,CASSGGLSSGSSYEQYF,TGTGCCAGCAGTGGGGGGCTGTCTAGCGGGAGTTCCTACGAGCAGTACTTC
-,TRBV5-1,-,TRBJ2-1,CASSTSFSSYNEQFF,TGCGCTTCTAGTACTAGCTTCAGCTCCTACAATGAGCAGTTCTTC
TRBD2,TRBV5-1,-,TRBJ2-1,CASSLFPPGTSGSNEQFF,TGCGCCAGCAGCTTGTTCCCCCCCGGGACTAGCGGGAGTAATGAGCAGTTCTTC
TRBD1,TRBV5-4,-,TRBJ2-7,CASSLGQGAREQYF,TGTGCCAGCAGCTTGGGACAGGGGGCGCGGGAGCAGTACTTC
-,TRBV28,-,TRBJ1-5,CASSLGQGGQPQHF,TGTGCCAGCAGTTTAGGGCAGGGTGGTCAGCCCCAGCATTTT
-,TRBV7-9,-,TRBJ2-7,CASSSGTKQYF,TGTGCCAGCAGCTCCGGGACAAAGCAGTACTTC
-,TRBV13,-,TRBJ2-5,CASSADGTQYF,TGTGCCAGCAGCGCGGACGGGACCCAGTACTTC
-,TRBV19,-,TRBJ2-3,CASTGGPDTQYF,TGTGCCAGTACCGGGGGCCCAGATACGCAGTATTTT
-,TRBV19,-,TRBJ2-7,CASSIGFPSYEQYF,TGTGCCAGTAGTATAGGGTTTCCGTCGTACGAGCAGTACTTC
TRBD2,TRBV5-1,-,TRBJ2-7,CASSWDDLAGGEQYF,TGCGCCAGCAGCTGGGATGATCTAGCGGGAGGCGAGCAGTACTTC
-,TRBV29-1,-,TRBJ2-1,CSVHTEVGNEQFF,TGCAGCGTTCATACGGAGGTGGGAAATGAGCAGTTCTTC
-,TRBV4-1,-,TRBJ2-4,CASSLLGPINIQYF,TGCGCCAGCAGCCTATTGGGACCGATAAACATTCAGTACTTC
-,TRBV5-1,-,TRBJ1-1,CASSFRAANTEAFF,TGCGCCAGCAGCTTTCGCGCAGCGAACACTGAAGCTTTCTTT
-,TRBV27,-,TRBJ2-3,CASSLDSPGSRGDTQYF,TGTGCCAGCAGTTTAGACTCCCCGGGTTCTAGAGGAGATACGCAGTATTTT
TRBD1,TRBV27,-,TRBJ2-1,CASSSSDRGYNEQFF,TGTGCCAGCAGTTCATCGGACAGGGGATACAATGAGCAGTTCTTC
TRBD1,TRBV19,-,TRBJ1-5,CASSVTILGTGIGAYFQPQHF,TGTGCCAGTAGTGTAACCATTCTCGGGACAGGGATCGGGGCATACTTTCAGCCCCAGCATTTT
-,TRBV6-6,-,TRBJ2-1,CASSYGNEQFF,TGTGCCAGCAGTTACGGGAATGAGCAGTTCTTC
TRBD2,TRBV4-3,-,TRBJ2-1,CASSQEGFSGSSYNEQFF,TGCGCCAGCAGCCAAGAAGGATTTAGCGGGAGCTCCTACAATGAGCAGTTCTTC
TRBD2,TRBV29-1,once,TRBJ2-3,CSATGLAGGQGTDTQYF,TGCAGCGCAACGGGCCTAGCGGGAGGGCAAGGCACAGATACGCAGTATTTT
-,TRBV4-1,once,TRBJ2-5,CASSQDSRRGQETQYF,TGCGCCAGCAGCCAAGATAGTCGGCGCGGCCAAGAGACCCAGTACTTC
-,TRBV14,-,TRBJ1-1,CASSQLDMATEAFF,TGTGCCAGCAGCCAATTGGATATGGCCACTGAAGCTTTCTTT
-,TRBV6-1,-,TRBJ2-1,CASIRERFNEQFF,TGTGCCAGCATCAGGGAGAGATTTAATGAGCAGTTCTTC
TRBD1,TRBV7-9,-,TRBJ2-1,CATEGTVSYNEQFF,TGTGCCACCGAAGGGACAGTTAGCTACAATGAGCAGTTCTTC
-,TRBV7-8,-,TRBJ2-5,CASSLAGPGTQYF,TGTGCCAGCAGCTTAGCGGGGCCCGGGACCCAGTACTTC
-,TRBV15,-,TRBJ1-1,CATSRDRTTNTEAFF,TGTGCCACCAGCAGAGATCGGACAACAAACACTGAAGCTTTCTTT
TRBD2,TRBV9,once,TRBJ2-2,CASSFRASGMNTGELFF,TGTGCCAGCAGCTTCCGGGCTAGCGGGATGAACACCGGGGAGCTGTTTTTT
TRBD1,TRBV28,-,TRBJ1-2,CASSFPGTGIYGYTF,TGTGCCAGCAGTTTCCCCGGGACAGGGATCTATGGCTACACCTTC
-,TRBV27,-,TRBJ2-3,CASSLWGWRTVSTDTQYF,TGTGCCAGCAGTTTATGGGGGTGGAGGACCGTTAGCACAGATACGCAGTATTTT
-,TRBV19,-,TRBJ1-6,CASSILWGRRSYNSPLHF,TGTGCCAGTAGTATCCTATGGGGGAGAAGGTCCTATAATTCACCCCTCCACTTT
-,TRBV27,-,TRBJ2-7,CASSLRDFAYEQYF,TGTGCCAGCAGTTTAAGGGACTTCGCCTACGAGCAGTACTTC
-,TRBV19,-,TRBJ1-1,CASSILRDTEAFF,TGTGCCAGTAGTATTCTCAGGGACACTGAAGCTTTCTTT
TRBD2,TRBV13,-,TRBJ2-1,CASSLVGTNYNEQFF,TGTGCCAGCAGCTTAGTTGGGACTAACTACAATGAGCAGTTCTTC
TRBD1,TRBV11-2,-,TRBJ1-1,CASFSGGWTEAFF,TGTGCCAGCTTTTCAGGGGGCTGGACTGAAGCTTTCTTT
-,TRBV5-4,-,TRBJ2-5,CASSLARWETQYF,TGTGCCAGCAGCTTGGCTAGGTGGGAGACCCAGTACTTC
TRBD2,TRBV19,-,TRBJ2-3,CASSINSGLTDTQYF,TGTGCCAGTAGTATAAATAGCGGGCTCACAGATACGCAGTATTTT
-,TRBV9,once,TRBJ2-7,CASSPHSRDISYEQYF,TGTGCCAGCAGCCCCCACAGCCGGGACATCTCCTACGAGCAGTACTTC
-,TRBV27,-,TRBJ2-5,CASRNAGQETQYF,TGTGCCAGCAGGAACGCAGGACAAGAGACCCAGTACTTC
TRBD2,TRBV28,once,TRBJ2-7,CASNLAADLGQYF,TGTGCCAGCAATCTAGCGGCTGACTTGGGGCAGTACTTC
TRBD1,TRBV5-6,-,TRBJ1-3,CASSRTGPVNTIYF,TGTGCCAGCAGCCGGACAGGGCCAGTTAACACCATATATTTT
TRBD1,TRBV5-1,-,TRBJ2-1,CASSLVQGSNEQFF,TGCGCCAGCAGCTTGGTACAGGGGTCGAATGAGCAGTTCTTC
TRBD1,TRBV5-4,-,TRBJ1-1,CASSLEQGDTEAFF,TGTGCCAGCAGCTTGGAACAGGGGGACACTGAAGCTTTCTTT
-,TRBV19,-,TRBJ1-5,CASSTNSIRRAQHF,TGTGCCAGTAGTACTAACAGCATTCGGAGGGCCCAGCATTTT
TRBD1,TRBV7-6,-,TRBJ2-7,CASSPGTAITGEQYF,TGTGCCAGCAGCCCTGGGACAGCCATTACAGGAGAGCAGTACTTC
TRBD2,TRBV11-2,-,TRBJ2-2,CASSPGRTPGELFF,TGTGCCAGCAGCCCCGGGAGGACGCCCGGGGAGCTGTTTTTT
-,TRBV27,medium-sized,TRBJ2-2,CASSHPTGELFF,TGTGCCAGCAGTCACCCGACCGGGGAGCTGTTTTTT
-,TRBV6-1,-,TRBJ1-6,CASSAEVEISPLHF,TGTGCCAGCAGTGCCGAGGTTGAAATTTCACCCCTCCACTTT
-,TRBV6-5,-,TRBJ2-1,CASSLTERSYNEQFF,TGTGCCAGCAGCCTGACTGAGCGGAGCTACAATGAGCAGTTCTTC
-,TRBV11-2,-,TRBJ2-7,CASSFQDSFYEQYF,TGTGCCAGCAGCTTTCAGGACAGCTTCTACGAGCAGTACTTC
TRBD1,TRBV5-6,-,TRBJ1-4,CASSFWTGRDEKLFF,TGTGCCAGCAGCTTTTGGACAGGGAGGGATGAAAAACTGTTTTTT